This T cell receptor beta chain was captured in a study of blood T cell repertoires in COVID-19. Whole-study context: COVID-19 samples, acute and convalescent, were from the United States, Italy and Spain. Sources were T cells, B-cell-depleted T cells, or PBMCs; the material itself was cDNA or gDNA.

This clone was detected once. In the authors' workflow: How many nucleated cells were present was estimated from reference gene primer amplification. Clones were sequenced by immunoSEQ multiplex PCR, and TCRdb holds only the in-frame ones, with some missing. That table gives V, J and clone size, and the DNA gave D and trimming. The data hold just over 650,000 clones, with around 90% observed a single time. The germline V gene encodes CDR1 LGHDT and CDR2 YNNKEL (reference sequence). The CDR3 contains 13 residues. Trimming took off 1 base at V and 10 bases at J, with 10 bases between the two ends. Sequencing used peripheral blood. V and J are TRBV3-1 (or the pseudogene TRBV3-2) and TRBJ1-4; the D gene is possibly TRBD1 (5 bases). The clonotype was recovered from a woman younger than 30 with acute or convalescent COVID-19. The CDR3 region is CASSQGFGGKLFF. The CDR3 nucleotides read TGTGCCAGCAGCCAAGGATTCGGGGGAAAACTGTTTTTT.